These 27 T cell receptor beta chains were sequenced from one sample in a study of blood T cell repertoires in COVID-19. Produced via immunoSEQ multiplex PCR; TCRdb's table is partial and in-frame only. The sample lists 120,000 to 150,000 clones; over 70% were seen once. Sequencing was done on a sample of peripheral blood. All receptors come from a man aged 50 to 60 who had recovered from COVID-19.

CDR3 nucleotide sequence: TGTGCCAGCAGCGTTCAACAGGGCACCAATCAGCCCCAGCATTTT. Residues: CASSVQQGTNQPQHF. This chain joins TRBV9 and TRBJ1-5; tentatively, D is TRBD1 (6 bases). Trimming left V 2 bases short and J 3 bases short, with 12 bases between. Per the germline V gene, CDR1 is SGDLS and CDR2 is YYNGEE. This CDR3 comprises 15 residues. Using reference TRBV9 and TRBJ1-5 for the parts outside the CDR3, the full variable domain is DSGVTQTPKHLITATGQRVTLRCSPRSGDLSVYWYQQSLDQGLQFLIQYYNGEERAKGNILERFSAQQFPDLHSELNLSSLELGDSALYFCASSVQQGTNQPQHFGDGTRLSIL.

CDR3 residues: CASSPARRTEAFF. DNA for the CDR3: TGTGCCAGCAGTCCGGCCCGGAGGACTGAAGCTTTCTTT. The chain couples TRBV6-5 to TRBJ1-1, with D unresolved. CDR3 length: 13 amino acids. The V end lost 5 bases, the J end lost 5 bases, and 12 bases lay between the germline ends. Germline V gene data show CDR1 as MNHEY and CDR2 as SVGAGI.

V is TRBV5-6 and J is TRBJ2-5; TRBD2 is a possible D gene (7 bases). V was cut by 1 base and J by 4 bases, with 11 bases left in between. The CDR3 totals 14 residues. The germline gives CDR1 SGHDT, CDR2 YYEEEE. The CDR3 nucleotides are TGTGCCAGCAGCTTGAGGGGGGGGAGAGAGACCCAGTACTTC. This translates into CASSLRGGRETQYF.

This clone was detected only once. The chain has TRBV5-1 and TRBJ2-7; 7 nucleotides agree with TRBD1. With 4 bases clipped from V and 3 bases from J, the junction kept 7 bases outside the gene matches. Looked up from germline, CDR1 is SGHRS and CDR2 is YFSETQ. This CDR3 contains 14 residues. CDR3 region: CASSIGTEGYEQYF. The CDR3, as DNA: TGCGCCAGCAGCATCGGGACAGAGGGCTACGAGCAGTACTTC.

This rearrangement joins TRBV12-3 or TRBV12-4 to TRBJ1-2, with TRBD1 as a possible D gene (6 bases). The CDR3 contains 12 residues. V lost 3 bases and J lost 7, with 9 bases in between. CDR3 DNA sequence: TGTGCCAGCAGTTTCCTGGGGGCTGGCTACACCTTC. It specifies CASSFLGAGYTF.

This clone was picked up a small number of times. This chain connects TRBV7-2 to TRBJ2-1, with D uncertain. The CDR3 contains 14 residues. V was shortened by 1 base and J by 6 bases, with 10 bases between the two germline ends. CDR1 is SGHTA and CDR2 is FQGNSA in the germline V gene. Here the CDR3 reads CASSLGLHINEQFF. The CDR3 nucleotides read TGTGCCAGCAGCTTAGGGTTACATATCAATGAGCAGTTCTTC.

This clone was detected once. The chain recombines TRBV5-1 with TRBJ2-4; D might be TRBD2 (5 bases). V lost 4 bases to trimming and J lost 0 bases, with 17 bases between them. The CDR3 contains 17 residues. Germline CDR1 reads SGHRS; CDR2 reads YFSETQ. CDR3 DNA: TGCGCCAGCAGCATCGGAGTGGGGAGCATAGCCAAAAACATTCAGTACTTC. Its translation: CASSIGVGSIAKNIQYF.

This rearrangement joins TRBV9 to TRBJ2-3; 7 bases map to TRBD2. V lost 0 bases, J lost 6 bases, and 7 bases stayed unmatched. The CDR3 totals 15 residues. Germline CDR1 SGDLS, CDR2 YYNGEE. This chain's CDR3 is CASSVGPGRDDTQYF. Written as DNA, the CDR3 is TGTGCCAGCAGCGTAGGTCCAGGGAGGGACGATACGCAGTATTTT.

The table lists this clone with a count of one. The V and J genes are TRBV7-2 and TRBJ1-5; no definite D call. Germline-derived CDR1 and CDR2 are SGHTA and FQGNSA. The CDR3 has 14 residues. V was cut by 5 bases and J by 2 bases, with 10 bases left in between. The CDR3 loop is CASSPNLGNQPQHF. In DNA form, the CDR3 reads TGTGCCAGCAGCCCCAACTTGGGCAATCAGCCCCAGCATTTT.

This clone has a single count. V is TRBV28 and J is TRBJ1-1, with D perhaps TRBD1 (6 bases). This CDR3 region has 13 residues. CDR1 and CDR2 from the germline V gene are MDHEN and SYDVKM. With 6 bases removed from V and 5 bases from J, the gap between germline ends came to 13 bases. The CDR3 bases are TGTGCCAGCAGCCAACGGGGGGCTACTGAAGCTTTCTTT. Translation gives CASSQRGATEAFF.

V gene TRBV10-3 combines with J gene TRBJ2-3; D is ambiguous. Germline V gives CDR1 ENHRY, CDR2 SYGVKD. CDR3 size: 16 residues. Trimming removed 3 bases from V and 0 bases from J, with 13 bases in between. CDR3 DNA: TGTGCCATCAGTGATGAGGCGAGGCCTAGCACAGATACGCAGTATTTT. Its translation: CAISDEARPSTDTQYF.

The chain couples TRBV4-3 to TRBJ1-1; 12 bases are a match to TRBD1. The CDR3 has 19 amino acids. CDR1 is LGHNA, CDR2 YSLEER, per germline. J lost 0 bases, V lost 1 base, and 9 bases had no gene match. The CDR3 coding sequence is TGCGCCAGCAGCCAAGGTTACCGGGACAGGGGGCTGATGAACACTGAAGCTTTCTTT. This sequence encodes CASSQGYRDRGLMNTEAFF.

This chain joins TRBV19 and TRBJ1-1; no definite D call. V shed 3 bases and J shed 3 bases, with 11 bases lying between them. CDR3 length: 14 residues. Germline V gene data show CDR1 as LNHDA and CDR2 as SQIVND (reference sequence). In DNA form, the CDR3 reads TGTGCCAGTAGTATCCGGTCGGTGGACACTGAAGCTTTCTTT. Protein sequence: CASSIRSVDTEAFF.

This rearrangement joins TRBV7-8 to TRBJ1-2; D perhaps matches TRBD1 (6 bases). The CDR3 loop spans 14 amino acids. With 1 base removed from V and 8 bases from J, the gap between germline ends came to 14 bases. The germline V gene encodes CDR1 SGHVS and CDR2 FQNEAQ. The CDR3 region has the DNA TGTGCCAGCAGCTTAGACAGGGAACGGATGGGCTACACCTTC. Translation gives CASSLDRERMGYTF.

This rearrangement joins TRBV5-1 to TRBJ1-1; 9 positions match TRBD1. Trimming cost V 7 bases and J 12 bases; bases outside gene matches: 13. There are 13 residues in the CDR3. Germline CDR1 SGHRS, CDR2 YFSETQ. The CDR3 bases are TGCGCCAGCGGCGAACAGGGGGCTACGGTAACTTTCTTT. It specifies CASGEQGATVTFF. Complete variable domain (other parts from reference TRBV5-1 and TRBJ1-1): KAGVTQTPRYLIKTRGQQVTLSCSPISGHRSVSWYQQTPGQGLQFLFEYFSETQRNKGNFPGRFSGRQFSNSRSEMNVSTLELGDSALYLCASGEQGATVTFFGQGTRLTVV.

This sequence joins TRBV13 and TRBJ2-1, with D perhaps TRBD2 (6 bases). The ends were cut back, 5 bases at V and 8 bases at J, with 13 bases in the middle. Germline-derived CDR1 and CDR2 are PRHDT and FYEKMQ (reference sequence). The CDR3 runs to 13 residues. The CDR3 region has the DNA TGTGCCAGCAGCCACCCCGCTAGCGATGAGCAGTTCTTC. Translating gives CASSHPASDEQFF.

The chain has TRBV7-9 and TRBJ1-4; no clear D. The germline V and J ends were trimmed by 3 bases and 4 bases, with 3 bases remaining between them. The CDR3 is 12 amino acids. CDR1 is SEHNR and CDR2 is FQNEAQ in the germline V gene (reference sequence). CDR3 residues: CASSFLNEKLFF. CDR3 DNA: TGTGCCAGCAGCTTCCTTAATGAAAAACTGTTTTTT.

This chain joins TRBV11-2 and TRBJ2-7; D may be TRBD2 (5 bases). Trimming shortened V by 5 bases and J by 3 bases, and 14 bases separated the two germline ends. There are 14 residues in the CDR3. Germline loops: CDR1 SGHAT, CDR2 FQNNGV. In DNA form, the CDR3 reads TGTGCCAGCAGCCAAGACCCGGGGATCTACGAGCAGTACTTC. Translating it yields CASSQDPGIYEQYF. Full variable domain (rest looked up from reference TRBV11-2 and TRBJ2-7): EAGVAQSPRYKIIEKRQSVAFWCNPISGHATLYWYQQILGQGPKLLIQFQNNGVVDDSQLPKDRFSAERLKGVDSTLKIQPAKLEDSAVYLCASSQDPGIYEQYFGPGTRLTVT.

This clone was recorded once. V is TRBV5-6 and J is TRBJ2-1; 11 bases are shared with TRBD2. The V gene's germline CDR1 is SGHDT and CDR2 YYEEEE. The V segment lost 0 bases and the J segment 9 bases; nucleotides outside the gene matches: 5. The CDR3 extends over 15 amino acids. The CDR3: CASSLVLAGVGEQFF. CDR3 nucleotide sequence: TGTGCCAGCAGCTTGGTACTAGCGGGGGTTGGTGAGCAGTTCTTC.

The genes are TRBV28 and TRBJ1-2; possibly TRBD1 for D (5 bases). Germline CDR1 MDHEN, CDR2 SYDVKM. There are 13 residues in the CDR3. Trimming took 3 bases from V and 4 from J, leaving 9 bases between them. The CDR3 loop reads CASSLVGGYGYTF. The CDR3, as DNA: TGTGCCAGCAGTTTGGTGGGGGGCTATGGCTACACCTTC.

The chain joins TRBV27 to TRBJ2-5; 8 nucleotides agree with TRBD1. This CDR3 comprises 15 residues. Germline CDR1 MNHEY, CDR2 SMNVEV (reference sequence). Trimming cost V 5 bases and J 0 bases; bases outside gene matches: 5. CDR3 loop: CASSPWTGNQETQYF. The CDR3 coding sequence is TGTGCCAGCAGTCCATGGACAGGGAACCAAGAGACCCAGTACTTC.

This clone was observed a few times. This chain joins TRBV19 and TRBJ2-3; 12 nucleotides agree with TRBD1. CDR1 and CDR2 (germline): LNHDA, SQIVND (reference sequence). The CDR3 is made up of 17 amino acids. V trimming: 5 bases; J trimming: 6 bases; junction bases outside the gene matches: 12. CDR3: CASSGPRDRGREDTQYF. DNA for the CDR3: TGTGCCAGTAGTGGGCCCCGGGACAGGGGGCGCGAGGATACGCAGTATTTT.

This clone was found a few times. CDR3 sequence reads: CASSLGTVSEQYF. DNA for the CDR3: TGCGCCAGCAGCCTCGGGACAGTCAGCGAGCAGTACTTC. The rearrangement links TRBV5-1 to TRBJ2-7, with TRBD1 matching 7 bases. The germline CDR1 and CDR2 sequences are SGHRS and YFSETQ. The V gene end was trimmed by 4 bases and the J gene end by 6 bases; junction bases not matched to a gene: 7. This CDR3 comprises 13 residues.

The chain uses TRBV7-7 and TRBJ2-5; unclear D gene. The CDR3 is 15 residues long. The germline V and J ends were trimmed by 1 base and 4 bases, with 13 bases remaining between them. Germline V gene data show CDR1 as SSHAT and CDR2 as FNYEAQ (reference sequence). The CDR3 nucleotides read TGTGCCAGCAGCTTAGGAGTAGATCACGGAGAGACCCAGTACTTC. This translates into CASSLGVDHGETQYF. Variable domain in full (rest from reference TRBV7-7 and TRBJ2-5): GAGVSQSPRYKVTKRGQDVTLRCDPISSHATLYWYQQALGQGPEFLTYFNYEAQPDKSGLPSDRFSAERPEGSISTLTIQRTEQRDSAMYRCASSLGVDHGETQYFGPGTRLLVL.

This rearrangement joins TRBV7-6 to TRBJ2-1; the match to TRBD2 covers 7 bases. The CDR3 runs 18 residues. With 5 bases clipped from V and 0 bases from J, the junction kept 13 bases outside the gene matches. Germline V lookup: CDR1 SGHVS, CDR2 FNYEAQ. CDR3: CASSPLGLAVVSYNEQFF. The CDR3 DNA reads as TGTGCCAGCAGCCCCTTAGGGCTAGCGGTTGTCTCCTACAATGAGCAGTTCTTC.

This clone is a singleton in its sample. The chain couples TRBV11-3 to TRBJ1-3; TRBD1 aligns across 8 bases. V was clipped by 5 bases and J by 2 bases; unmatched bases: 5. The CDR3 covers 15 residues. The germline gives CDR1 SGHNT, CDR2 YENEEA. The CDR3 sequence: CASSKEGQAGNTIYF. CDR3 in DNA: TGTGCCAGCAGCAAAGAGGGACAGGCTGGAAACACCATATATTTT.

The V call is TRBV3-1 (or the pseudogene TRBV3-2), the J call TRBJ2-7; a possible D gene is TRBD1 (6 bases). Germline values: CDR1 LGHDT, CDR2 YNNKEL (reference sequence). Trimming took 4 bases from V and 2 from J, leaving 12 bases between them. The CDR3 loop spans 14 amino acids. CDR3 in amino acids: CASSPGTQAYEQYF. In DNA, the CDR3 is TGTGCCAGCAGCCCGGGGACACAGGCCTACGAGCAGTACTTC.